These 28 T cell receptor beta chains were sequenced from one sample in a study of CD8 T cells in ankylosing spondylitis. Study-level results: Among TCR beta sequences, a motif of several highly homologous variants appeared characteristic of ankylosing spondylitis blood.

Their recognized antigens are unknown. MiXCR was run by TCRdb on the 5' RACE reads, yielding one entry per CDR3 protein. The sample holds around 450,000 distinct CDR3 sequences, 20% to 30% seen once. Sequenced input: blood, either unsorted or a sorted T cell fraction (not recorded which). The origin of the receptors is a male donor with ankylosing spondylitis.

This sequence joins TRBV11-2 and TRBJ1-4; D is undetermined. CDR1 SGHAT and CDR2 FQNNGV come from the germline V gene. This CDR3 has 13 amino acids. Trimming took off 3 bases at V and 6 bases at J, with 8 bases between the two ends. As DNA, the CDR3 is TGTGCCAGCAGCTTCTCCCGGGATGAAAAACTGTTTTTT. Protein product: CASSFSRDEKLFF.

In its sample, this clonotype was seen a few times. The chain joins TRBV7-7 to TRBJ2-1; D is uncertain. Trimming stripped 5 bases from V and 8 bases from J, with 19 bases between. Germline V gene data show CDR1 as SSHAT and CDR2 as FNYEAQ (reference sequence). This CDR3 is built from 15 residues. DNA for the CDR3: TGTGCCAGCAGCAGGGAATCTTTTCCATCGGATGAGCAGTTCTTC. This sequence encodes CASSRESFPSDEQFF.

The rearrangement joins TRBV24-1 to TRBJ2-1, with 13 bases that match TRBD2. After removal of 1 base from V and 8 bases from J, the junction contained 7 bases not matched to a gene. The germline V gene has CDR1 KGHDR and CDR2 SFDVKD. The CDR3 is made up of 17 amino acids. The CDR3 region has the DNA TGTGCCACCAGTGATTTTGGTCGGACTAGCGGGAGTGATGAGCAGTTCTTC. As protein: CATSDFGRTSGSDEQFF.

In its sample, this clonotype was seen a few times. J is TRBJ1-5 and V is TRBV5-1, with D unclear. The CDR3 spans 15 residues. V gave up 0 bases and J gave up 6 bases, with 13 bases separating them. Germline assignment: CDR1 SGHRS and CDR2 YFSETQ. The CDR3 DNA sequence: TGCGCCAGCAGCTTGGGTCCAGAGGCTAGTCAGCCCCAGCATTTT. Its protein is CASSLGPEASQPQHF.

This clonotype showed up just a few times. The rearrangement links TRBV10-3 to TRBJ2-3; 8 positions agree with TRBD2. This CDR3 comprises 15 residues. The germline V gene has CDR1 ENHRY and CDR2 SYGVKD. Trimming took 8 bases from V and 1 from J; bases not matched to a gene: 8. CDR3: CAIEAGGDGTDTQYF. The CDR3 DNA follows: TGTGCCATCGAGGCGGGGGGAGATGGCACAGATACGCAGTATTTT.

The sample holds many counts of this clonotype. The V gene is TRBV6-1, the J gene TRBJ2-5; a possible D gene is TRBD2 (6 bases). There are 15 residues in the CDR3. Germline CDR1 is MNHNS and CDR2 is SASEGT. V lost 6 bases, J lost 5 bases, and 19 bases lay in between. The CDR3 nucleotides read TGTGCCAGCAGGACTAGTGATCGGCCGGGGGAGACCCAGTACTTC. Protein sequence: CASRTSDRPGETQYF.

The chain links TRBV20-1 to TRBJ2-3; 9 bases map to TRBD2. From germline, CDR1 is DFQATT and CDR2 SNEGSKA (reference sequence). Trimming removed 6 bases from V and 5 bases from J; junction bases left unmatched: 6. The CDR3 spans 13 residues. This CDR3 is CSAPTSGGDTQYF. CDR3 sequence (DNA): TGCAGTGCCCCGACTAGCGGAGGAGATACGCAGTATTTT.

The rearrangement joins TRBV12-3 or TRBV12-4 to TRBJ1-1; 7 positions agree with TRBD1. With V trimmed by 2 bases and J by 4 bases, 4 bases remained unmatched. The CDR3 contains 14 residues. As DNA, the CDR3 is TGTGCCAGCAGTTTAATATCAGGGGGCACTGAAGCTTTCTTT. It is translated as CASSLISGGTEAFF.

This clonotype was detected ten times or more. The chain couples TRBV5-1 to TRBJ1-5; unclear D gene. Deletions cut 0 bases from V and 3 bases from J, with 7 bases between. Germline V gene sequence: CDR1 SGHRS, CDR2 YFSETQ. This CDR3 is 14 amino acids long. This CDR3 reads CASSLGQNNQPQHF. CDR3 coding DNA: TGCGCCAGCAGCTTGGGGCAGAACAATCAGCCCCAGCATTTT.

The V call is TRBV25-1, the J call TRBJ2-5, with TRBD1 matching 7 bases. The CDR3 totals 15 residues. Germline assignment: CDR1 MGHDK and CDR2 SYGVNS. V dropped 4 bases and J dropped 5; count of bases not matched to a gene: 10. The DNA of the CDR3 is TGTGCCAGCAGTGGAGACAGGGCGAGAGGCGAGACCCAGTACTTC. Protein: CASSGDRARGETQYF.

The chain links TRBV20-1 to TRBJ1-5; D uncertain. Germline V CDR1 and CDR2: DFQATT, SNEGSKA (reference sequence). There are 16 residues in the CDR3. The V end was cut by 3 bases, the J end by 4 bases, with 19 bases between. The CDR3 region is CSASSRMGNSNQPQHF. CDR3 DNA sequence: TGCAGTGCTAGCTCCAGGATGGGCAATAGTAATCAGCCCCAGCATTTT.

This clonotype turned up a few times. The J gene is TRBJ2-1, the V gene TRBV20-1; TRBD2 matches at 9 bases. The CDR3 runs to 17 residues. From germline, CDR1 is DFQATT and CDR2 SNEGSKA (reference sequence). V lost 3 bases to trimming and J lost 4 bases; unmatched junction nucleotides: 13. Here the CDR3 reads CSARPAGGRVDYNEQFF. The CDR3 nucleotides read TGCAGTGCTAGGCCGGCGGGCGGGAGGGTAGATTACAATGAGCAGTTCTTC.

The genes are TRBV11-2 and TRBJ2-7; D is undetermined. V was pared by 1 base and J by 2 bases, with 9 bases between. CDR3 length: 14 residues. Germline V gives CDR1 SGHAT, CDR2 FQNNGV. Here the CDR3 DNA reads TGTGCCAGCAGCTTAGCGGTCGGGCCCTACGAGCAGTACGTC. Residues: CASSLAVGPYEQYV.

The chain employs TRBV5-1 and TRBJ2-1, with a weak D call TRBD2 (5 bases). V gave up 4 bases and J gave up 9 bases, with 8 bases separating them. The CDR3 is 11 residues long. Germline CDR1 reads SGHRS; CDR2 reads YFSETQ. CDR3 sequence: CASSPGSEQFF. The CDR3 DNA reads TGCGCCAGCAGCCCGGGGAGTGAGCAGTTCTTC.

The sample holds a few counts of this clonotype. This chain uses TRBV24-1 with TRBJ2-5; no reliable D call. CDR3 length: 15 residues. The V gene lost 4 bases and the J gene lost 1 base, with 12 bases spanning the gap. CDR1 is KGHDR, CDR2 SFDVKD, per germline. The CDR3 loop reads CATSDRGRSQETQYF. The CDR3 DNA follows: TGTGCCACCAGTGACCGAGGACGGTCCCAAGAGACCCAGTACTTC.

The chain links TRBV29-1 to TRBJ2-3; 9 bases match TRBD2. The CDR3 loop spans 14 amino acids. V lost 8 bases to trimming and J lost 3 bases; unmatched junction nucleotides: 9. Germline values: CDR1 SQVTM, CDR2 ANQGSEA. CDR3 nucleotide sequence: TGCAGCCACCGACTAGCGGTGGGGACAGATACGCAGTATTTT. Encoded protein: CSHRLAVGTDTQYF.

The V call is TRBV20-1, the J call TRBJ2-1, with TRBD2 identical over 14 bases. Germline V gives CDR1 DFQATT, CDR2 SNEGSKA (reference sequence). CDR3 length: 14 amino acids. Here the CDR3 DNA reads TGCATCGCCGAGACTAGCGGGAGGGGCGGTGAGCAGTTCTTC. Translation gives CIAETSGRGGEQFF.

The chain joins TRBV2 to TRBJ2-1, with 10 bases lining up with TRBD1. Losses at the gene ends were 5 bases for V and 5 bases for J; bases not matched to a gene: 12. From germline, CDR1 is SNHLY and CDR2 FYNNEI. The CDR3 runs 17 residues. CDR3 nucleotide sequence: TGTGCCAGCAGTCGCACCATGGGACAGGGGATCCACAATGAGCAGTTCTTC. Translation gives CASSRTMGQGIHNEQFF.

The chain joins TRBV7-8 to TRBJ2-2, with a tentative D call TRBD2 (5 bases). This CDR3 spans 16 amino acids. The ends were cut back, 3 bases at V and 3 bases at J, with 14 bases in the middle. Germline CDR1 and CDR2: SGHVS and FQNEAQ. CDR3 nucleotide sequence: TGTGCCAGCAGCTTGGTGGGAGTAGGCGACACCGGGGAGCTGTTTTTT. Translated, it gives CASSLVGVGDTGELFF.

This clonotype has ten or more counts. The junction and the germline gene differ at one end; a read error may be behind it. The CDR3 nucleotides are TGTGCCAGCAGCTTAGTTGGCACAGATACGCAGTATTTT. This encodes CASSLVGTDTQYF. The chain recombines TRBV12-3 or TRBV12-4 with TRBJ2-3; D remains unclear. The CDR3 totals 13 residues.

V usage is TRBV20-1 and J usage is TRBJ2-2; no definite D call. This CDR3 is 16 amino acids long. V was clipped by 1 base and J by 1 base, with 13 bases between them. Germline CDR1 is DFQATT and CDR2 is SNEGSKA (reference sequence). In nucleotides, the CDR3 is TGCAGTGCTAGAGTTGCGAGCGTACTGAACACCGGGGAGCTGTTTTTT. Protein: CSARVASVLNTGELFF.

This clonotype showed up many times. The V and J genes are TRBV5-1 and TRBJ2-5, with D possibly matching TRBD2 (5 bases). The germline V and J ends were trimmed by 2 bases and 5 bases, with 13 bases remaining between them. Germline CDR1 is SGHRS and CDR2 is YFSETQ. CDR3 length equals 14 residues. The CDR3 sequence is CASSFGRESETQYF. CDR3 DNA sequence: TGCGCCAGCAGCTTCGGTCGGGAATCTGAGACCCAGTACTTC. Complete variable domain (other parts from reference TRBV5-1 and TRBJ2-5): KAGVTQTPRYLIKTRGQQVTLSCSPISGHRSVSWYQQTPGQGLQFLFEYFSETQRNKGNFPGRFSGRQFSNSRSEMNVSTLELGDSALYLCASSFGRESETQYFGPGTRLLVL.

The CDR3 loop reads CASSVGQGSFQETQYF. Here the CDR3 DNA reads TGCGCCAGCAGCGTCGGACAGGGCTCCTTCCAAGAGACCCAGTACTTC. The J gene is TRBJ2-5, the V gene TRBV5-1; TRBD1 matches at 8 bases. Germline trimming cut 4 bases from V and 1 base from J; bases unmatched to any gene: 9. Per germline, CDR1 SGHRS and CDR2 YFSETQ. This CDR3 region has 16 residues. The entire variable domain, with the rest obtained from reference TRBV5-1 and TRBJ2-5, is as follows: KAGVTQTPRYLIKTRGQQVTLSCSPISGHRSVSWYQQTPGQGLQFLFEYFSETQRNKGNFPGRFSGRQFSNSRSEMNVSTLELGDSALYLCASSVGQGSFQETQYFGPGTRLLVL.

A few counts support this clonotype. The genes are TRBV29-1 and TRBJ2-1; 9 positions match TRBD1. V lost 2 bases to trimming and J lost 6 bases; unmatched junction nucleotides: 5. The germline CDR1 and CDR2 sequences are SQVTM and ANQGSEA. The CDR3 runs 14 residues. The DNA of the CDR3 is TGCAGCGTTGAAAGAGGGGGACAGGGCAATGAGCAGTTCTTC. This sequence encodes CSVERGGQGNEQFF.

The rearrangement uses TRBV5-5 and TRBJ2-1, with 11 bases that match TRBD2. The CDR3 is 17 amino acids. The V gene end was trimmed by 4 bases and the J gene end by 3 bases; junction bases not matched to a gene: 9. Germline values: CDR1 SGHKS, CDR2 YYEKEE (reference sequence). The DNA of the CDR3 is TGTGCCAGCAGCACGAGCTTAGCGGGAGGGCTCTACAATGAGCAGTTCTTC. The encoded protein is CASSTSLAGGLYNEQFF.

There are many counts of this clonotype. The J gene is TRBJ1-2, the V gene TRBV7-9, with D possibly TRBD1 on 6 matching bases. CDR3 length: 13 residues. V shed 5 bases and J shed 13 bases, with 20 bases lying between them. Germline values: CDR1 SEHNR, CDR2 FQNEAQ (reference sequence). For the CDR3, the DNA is TGTGCCAGCAGCCTCACCAGCCCGGGACATTTCACCTTC. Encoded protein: CASSLTSPGHFTF. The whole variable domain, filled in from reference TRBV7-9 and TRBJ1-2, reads DTGVSQNPRHKITKRGQNVTFRCDPISEHNRLYWYRQTLGQGPEFLTYFQNEAQLEKSRLLSDRFSAERPKGSFSTLEIQRTEQGDSAMYLCASSLTSPGHFTFGSGTRLTVV.

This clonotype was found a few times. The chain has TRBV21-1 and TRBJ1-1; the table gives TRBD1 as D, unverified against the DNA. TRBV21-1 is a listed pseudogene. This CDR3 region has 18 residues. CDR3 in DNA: TGTGCCAGCAGCTCCCGGTCGAGGGTTTCGGACATGAACACTGAAGCTTTCTTT. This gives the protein CASSSRSRVSDMNTEAFF.

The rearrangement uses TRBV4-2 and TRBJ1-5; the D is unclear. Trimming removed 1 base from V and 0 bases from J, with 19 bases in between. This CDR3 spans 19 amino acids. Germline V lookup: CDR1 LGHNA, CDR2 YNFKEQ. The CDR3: CASSQVDNGGIHSNQPQHF. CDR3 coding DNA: TGTGCCAGCAGCCAAGTCGACAACGGAGGAATCCATAGCAATCAGCCCCAGCATTTT.